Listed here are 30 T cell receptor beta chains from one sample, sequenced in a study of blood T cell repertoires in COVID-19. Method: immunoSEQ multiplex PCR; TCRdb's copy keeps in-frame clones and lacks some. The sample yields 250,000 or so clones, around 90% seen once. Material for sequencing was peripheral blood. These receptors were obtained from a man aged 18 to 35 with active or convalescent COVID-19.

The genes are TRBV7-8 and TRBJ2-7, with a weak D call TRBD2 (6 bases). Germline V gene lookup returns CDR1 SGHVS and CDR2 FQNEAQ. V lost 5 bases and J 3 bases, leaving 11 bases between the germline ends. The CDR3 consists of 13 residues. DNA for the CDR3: TGTGCCAGCAGCCCCATCGGGGGCTACGAGCAGTACTTC. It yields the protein CASSPIGGYEQYF. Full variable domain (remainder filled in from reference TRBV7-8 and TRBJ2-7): GAGVSQSPRYKVAKRGQDVALRCDPISGHVSLFWYQQALGQGPEFLTYFQNEAQLDKSGLPSDRFFAERPEGSVSTLKIQRTQQEDSAVYLCASSPIGGYEQYFGPGTRLTVT.

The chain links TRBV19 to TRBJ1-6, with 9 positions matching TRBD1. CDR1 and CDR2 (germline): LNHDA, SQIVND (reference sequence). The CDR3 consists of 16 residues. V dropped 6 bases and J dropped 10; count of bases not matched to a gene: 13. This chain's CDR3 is CASSNRPGQGFSPLHF. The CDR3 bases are TGTGCCAGTAGCAACCGCCCGGGACAGGGATTCTCACCCCTCCACTTT.

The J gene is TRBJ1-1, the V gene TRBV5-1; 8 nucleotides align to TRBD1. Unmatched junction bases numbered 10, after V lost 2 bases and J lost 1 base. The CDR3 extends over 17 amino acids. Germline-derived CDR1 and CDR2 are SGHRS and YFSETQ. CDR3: CASSFRGPPLSNTEAFF. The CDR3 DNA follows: TGCGCCAGCAGCTTCAGGGGGCCGCCCCTATCGAACACTGAAGCTTTCTTT.

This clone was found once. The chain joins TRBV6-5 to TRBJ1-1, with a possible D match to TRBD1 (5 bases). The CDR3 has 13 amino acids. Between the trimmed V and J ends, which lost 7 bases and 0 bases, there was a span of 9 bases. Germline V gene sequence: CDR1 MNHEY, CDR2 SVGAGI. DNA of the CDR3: TGTGCCAGCACCGCGACAGTGAACACTGAAGCTTTCTTT. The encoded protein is CASTATVNTEAFF.

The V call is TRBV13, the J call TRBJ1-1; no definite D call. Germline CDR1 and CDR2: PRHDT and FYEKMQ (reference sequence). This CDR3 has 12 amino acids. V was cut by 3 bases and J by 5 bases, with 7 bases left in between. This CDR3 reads CASSFGRTEAFF. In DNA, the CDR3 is TGTGCCAGCAGCTTTGGGCGAACTGAAGCTTTCTTT.

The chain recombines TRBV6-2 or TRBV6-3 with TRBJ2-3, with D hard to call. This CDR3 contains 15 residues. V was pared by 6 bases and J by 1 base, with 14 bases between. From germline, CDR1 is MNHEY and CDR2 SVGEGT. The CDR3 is CASSPTRSGTDTQYF. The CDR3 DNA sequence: TGTGCCAGCAGCCCCACGCGAAGCGGCACAGATACGCAGTATTTT.

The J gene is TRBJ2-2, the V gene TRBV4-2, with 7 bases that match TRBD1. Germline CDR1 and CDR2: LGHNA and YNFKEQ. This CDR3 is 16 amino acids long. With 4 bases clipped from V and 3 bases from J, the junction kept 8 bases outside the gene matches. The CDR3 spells CASSLRGGLDTGELFF. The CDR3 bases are TGTGCCAGCAGCCTCAGAGGGGGCTTGGACACCGGGGAGCTGTTTTTT.

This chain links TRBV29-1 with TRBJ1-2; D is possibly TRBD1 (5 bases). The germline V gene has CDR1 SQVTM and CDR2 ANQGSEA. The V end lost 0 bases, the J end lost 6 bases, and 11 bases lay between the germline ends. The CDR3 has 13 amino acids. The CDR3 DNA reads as TGCAGCGTTGAAGATCGCAGGGTCAATGGCTACACCTTC. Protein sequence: CSVEDRRVNGYTF.

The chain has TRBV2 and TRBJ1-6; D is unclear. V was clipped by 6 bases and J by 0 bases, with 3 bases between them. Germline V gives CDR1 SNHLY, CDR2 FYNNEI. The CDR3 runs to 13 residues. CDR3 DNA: TGTGCCAGCAGGAGCTCCTATAATTCACCCCTCCACTTT. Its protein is CASRSSYNSPLHF.

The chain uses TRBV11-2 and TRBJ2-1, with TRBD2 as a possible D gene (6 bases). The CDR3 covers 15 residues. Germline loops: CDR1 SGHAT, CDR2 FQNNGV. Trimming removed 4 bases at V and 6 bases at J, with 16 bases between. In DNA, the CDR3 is TGTGCCAGCAGCTCGGGACTCGTATTTCCCAATGAGCAGTTCTTC. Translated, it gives CASSSGLVFPNEQFF.

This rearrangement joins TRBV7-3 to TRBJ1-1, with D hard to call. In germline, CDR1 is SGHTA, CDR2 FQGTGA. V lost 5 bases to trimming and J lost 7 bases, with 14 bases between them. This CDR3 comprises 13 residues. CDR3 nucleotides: TGTGCCAGCAGCCATACGGGTGGAAGTGAAGCTTTCTTT. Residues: CASSHTGGSEAFF.

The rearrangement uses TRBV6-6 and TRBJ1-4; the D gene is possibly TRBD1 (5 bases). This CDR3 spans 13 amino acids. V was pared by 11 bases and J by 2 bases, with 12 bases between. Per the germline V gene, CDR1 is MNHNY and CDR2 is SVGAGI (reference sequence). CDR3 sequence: CASAGQTNEKLFF. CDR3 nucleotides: TGTGCCTCAGCGGGGCAGACTAATGAAAAACTGTTTTTT.

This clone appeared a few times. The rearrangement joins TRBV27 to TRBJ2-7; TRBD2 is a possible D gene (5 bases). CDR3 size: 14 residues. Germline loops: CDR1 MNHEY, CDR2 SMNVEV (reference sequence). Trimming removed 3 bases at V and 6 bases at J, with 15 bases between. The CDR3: CASSFWESGTEQYF. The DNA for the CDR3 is TGTGCCAGCAGTTTTTGGGAATCGGGAACCGAGCAGTACTTC.

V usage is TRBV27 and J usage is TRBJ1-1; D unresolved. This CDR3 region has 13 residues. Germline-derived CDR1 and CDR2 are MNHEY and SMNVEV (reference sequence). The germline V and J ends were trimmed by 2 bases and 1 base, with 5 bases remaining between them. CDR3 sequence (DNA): TGTGCCAGCAGTTTAATGGCGAACACTGAAGCTTTCTTT. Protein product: CASSLMANTEAFF.

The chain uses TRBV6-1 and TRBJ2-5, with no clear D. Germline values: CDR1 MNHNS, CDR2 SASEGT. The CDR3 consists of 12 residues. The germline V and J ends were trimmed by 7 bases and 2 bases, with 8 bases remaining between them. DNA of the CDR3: TGTGCCAGCATGTCAGTACAAGAGACCCAGTACTTC. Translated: CASMSVQETQYF.

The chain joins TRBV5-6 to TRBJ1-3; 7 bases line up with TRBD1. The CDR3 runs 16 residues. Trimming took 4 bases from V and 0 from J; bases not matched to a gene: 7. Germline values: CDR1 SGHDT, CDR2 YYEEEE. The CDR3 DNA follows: TGTGCCAGCAGCAAAGGACAGGACCTCTCTGGAAACACCATATATTTT. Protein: CASSKGQDLSGNTIYF.

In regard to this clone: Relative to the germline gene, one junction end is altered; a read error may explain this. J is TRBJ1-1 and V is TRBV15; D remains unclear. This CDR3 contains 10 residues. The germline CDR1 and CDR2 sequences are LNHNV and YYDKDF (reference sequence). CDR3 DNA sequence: TGTGCCACCAGCAGAACTTATGCCCACTTT. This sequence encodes CATSRTYAHF. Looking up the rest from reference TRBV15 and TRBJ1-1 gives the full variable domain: DAMVIQNPRYQVTQFGKPVTLSCSQTLNHNVMYWYQQKSSQAPKLLFHYYDKDFNNEADTPDNFQSRRPNTSFCFLDIRSPGLGDTAMYLCATSRTYAHFGQGTRLTVV.

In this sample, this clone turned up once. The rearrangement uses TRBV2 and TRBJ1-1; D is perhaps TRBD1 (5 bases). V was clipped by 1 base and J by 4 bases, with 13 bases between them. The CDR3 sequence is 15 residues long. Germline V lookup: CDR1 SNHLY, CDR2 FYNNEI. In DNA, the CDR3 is TGTGCCAGCAGTGAAGTTGATATGGGGGGCACTGAAGCTTTCTTT. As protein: CASSEVDMGGTEAFF. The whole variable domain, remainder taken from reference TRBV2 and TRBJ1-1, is EPEVTQTPSHQVTQMGQEVILRCVPISNHLYFYWYRQILGQKVEFLVSFYNNEISEKSEIFDDQFSVERPDGSNFTLKIRSTKLEDSAMYFCASSEVDMGGTEAFFGQGTRLTVV.

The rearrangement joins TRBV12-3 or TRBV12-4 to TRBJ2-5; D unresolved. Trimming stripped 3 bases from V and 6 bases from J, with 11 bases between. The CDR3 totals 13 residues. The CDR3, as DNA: TGTGCCAGCAGTTTTCTCTCCCCCCAGACCCAGTACTTC. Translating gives CASSFLSPQTQYF.

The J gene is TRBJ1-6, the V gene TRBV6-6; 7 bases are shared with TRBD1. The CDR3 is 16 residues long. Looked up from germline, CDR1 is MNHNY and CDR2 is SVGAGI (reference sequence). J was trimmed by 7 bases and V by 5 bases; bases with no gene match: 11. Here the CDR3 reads CASSNATGTVNSPLHF. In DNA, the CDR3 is TGTGCCAGCAGTAATGCGACCGGGACAGTAAATTCACCCCTCCACTTT.

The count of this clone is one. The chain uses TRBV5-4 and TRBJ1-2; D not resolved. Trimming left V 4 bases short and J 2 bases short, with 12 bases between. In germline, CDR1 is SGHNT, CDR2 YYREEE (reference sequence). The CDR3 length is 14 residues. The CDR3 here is CASSPAGGNYGYTF. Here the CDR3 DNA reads TGTGCCAGCAGCCCTGCGGGAGGGAACTATGGCTACACCTTC.

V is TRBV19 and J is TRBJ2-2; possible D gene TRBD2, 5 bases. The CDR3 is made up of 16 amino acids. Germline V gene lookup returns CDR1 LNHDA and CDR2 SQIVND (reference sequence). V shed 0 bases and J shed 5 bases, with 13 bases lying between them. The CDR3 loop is CASSIDQLRRTGELFF. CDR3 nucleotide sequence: TGTGCCAGTAGTATAGATCAGCTTAGGAGGACCGGGGAGCTGTTTTTT.

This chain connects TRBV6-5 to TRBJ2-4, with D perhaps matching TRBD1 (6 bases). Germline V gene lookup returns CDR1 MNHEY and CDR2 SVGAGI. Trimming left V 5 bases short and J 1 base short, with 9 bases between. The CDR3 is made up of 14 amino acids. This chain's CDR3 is CASSPTGAKNIQYF. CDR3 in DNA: TGTGCCAGCAGTCCAACAGGGGCCAAAAACATTCAGTACTTC.

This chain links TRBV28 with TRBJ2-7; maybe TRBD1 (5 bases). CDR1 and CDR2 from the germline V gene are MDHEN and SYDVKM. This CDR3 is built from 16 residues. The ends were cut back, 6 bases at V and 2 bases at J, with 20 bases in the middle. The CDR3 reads CASRPPPDTVAYEQYF. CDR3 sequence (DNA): TGTGCCAGCAGACCCCCCCCGGACACGGTGGCCTACGAGCAGTACTTC.

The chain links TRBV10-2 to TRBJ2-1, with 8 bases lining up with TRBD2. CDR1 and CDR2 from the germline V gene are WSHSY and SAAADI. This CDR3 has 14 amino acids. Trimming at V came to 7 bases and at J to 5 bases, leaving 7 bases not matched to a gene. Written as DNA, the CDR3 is TGCGCCAGCATAGATCTAGCGGGCAACAATGAGCAGTTCTTC. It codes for CASIDLAGNNEQFF.

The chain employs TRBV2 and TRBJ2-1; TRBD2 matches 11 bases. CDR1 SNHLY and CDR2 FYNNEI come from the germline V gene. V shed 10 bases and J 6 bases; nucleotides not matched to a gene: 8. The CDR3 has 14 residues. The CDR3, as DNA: TGTGCCACCATAGCGGGGGGGCCGGGCAATGAGCAGTTCTTC. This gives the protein CATIAGGPGNEQFF.

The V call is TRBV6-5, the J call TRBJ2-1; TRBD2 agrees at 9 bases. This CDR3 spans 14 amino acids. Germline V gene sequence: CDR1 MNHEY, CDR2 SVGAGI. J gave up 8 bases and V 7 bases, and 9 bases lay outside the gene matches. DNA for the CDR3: TGTGCCAGCATTCCGGACGGGACTAGCCATGAGCAGTTCTTC. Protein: CASIPDGTSHEQFF.

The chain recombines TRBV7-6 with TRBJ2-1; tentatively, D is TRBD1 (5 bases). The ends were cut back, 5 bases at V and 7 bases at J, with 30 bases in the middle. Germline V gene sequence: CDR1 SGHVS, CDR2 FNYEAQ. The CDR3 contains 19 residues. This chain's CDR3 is CASSNFLYRLAVQANEQFF. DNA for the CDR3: TGTGCCAGCAGCAACTTTCTCTATCGGTTGGCAGTACAGGCTAATGAGCAGTTCTTC.

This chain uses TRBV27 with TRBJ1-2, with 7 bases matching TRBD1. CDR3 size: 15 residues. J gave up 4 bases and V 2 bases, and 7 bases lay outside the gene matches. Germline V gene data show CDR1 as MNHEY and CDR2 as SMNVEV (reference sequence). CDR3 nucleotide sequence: TGTGCCAGCAGTTTAAGACAGGGAAACTTCTATGGCTACACCTTC. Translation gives CASSLRQGNFYGYTF.

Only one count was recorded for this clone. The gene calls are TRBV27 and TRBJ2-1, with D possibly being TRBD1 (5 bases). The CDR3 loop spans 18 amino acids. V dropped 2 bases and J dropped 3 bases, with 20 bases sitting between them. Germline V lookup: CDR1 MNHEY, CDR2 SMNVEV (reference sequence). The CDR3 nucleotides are TGTGCCAGCAGTTTACTAGGGGTCCTCGCCGCGATCTACAATGAGCAGTTCTTC. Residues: CASSLLGVLAAIYNEQFF.